These T cell receptor beta chains were read from a single sample in a study of shared clonotypes between healthy human individuals. The protocol was immunoSEQ multiplex PCR, while the TCRdb copy is restricted to in-frame clones and leaves out a portion. Of roughly 1,000,000 clones in the sample, 75% to 80% are singletons; the top ten hold approximately 0.52%. Sequenced input: memory CD4+ T cells from PBMCs. The receptors come from a man between 18 and 35 years old in good health. Some clones in this sample may be carry-over from other donors' samples. Both conserved end residues are part of each CDR3. The D gene is left open where the match is weak. Rows give clone size only sometimes, using once, few, many, or a class for an expanded clone.

TRBD1	NA	TRBJ1-1	TRBV9	CASTRTGERNTEAFF	TGTGCCAGCACCCGCACAGGGGAGAGAAACACTGAAGCTTTCTTT
NA	few	TRBJ2-7	TRBV28	CASSRRGITYEQYF	TGTGCCAGCAGCCGCCGGGGGATCACCTACGAGCAGTACTTC
NA	NA	TRBJ2-5	TRBV6-5	CASSPWGLVGETQYF	TGTGCCAGCAGTCCATGGGGCCTAGTAGGCGAGACCCAGTACTTC
TRBD2	few	TRBJ2-5	TRBV7-2	CASSLFSGRTQETQYF	TGTGCCAGCAGCTTATTCAGCGGGAGGACTCAAGAGACCCAGTACTTC
NA	NA	TRBJ2-1	TRBV2	CASSERGSEGYNEQFF	TGTGCCAGCAGTGAACGTGGGAGCGAAGGCTACAATGAGCAGTTCTTC
TRBD2	NA	TRBJ2-7	TRBV6-5	CASSIRAGVYEQYF	TGTGCCAGCAGTATAAGGGCGGGAGTTTACGAGCAGTACTTC
NA	once	TRBJ2-5	TRBV29-1	CSVRQETQYF	TGCAGCGTTCGGCAAGAGACCCAGTACTTC
TRBD2	NA	TRBJ2-2	TRBV7-9	CASSARTSGGNTGELFF	TGTGCCAGCAGCGCCCGGACTAGCGGGGGGAACACCGGGGAGCTGTTTTTT
NA	once	TRBJ2-7	TRBV9	CASSVGLEGFAYEQYF	TGTGCCAGCAGCGTAGGCTTGGAGGGATTCGCCTACGAGCAGTACTTC
NA	NA	TRBJ1-3	TRBV7-9	CASSAQAARANTIYF	TGTGCCAGCAGCGCGCAGGCCGCCAGGGCCAACACCATATATTTT
TRBD1	NA	TRBJ1-3	TRBV9	CASSVQPGQGNTIYF	TGTGCCAGCAGCGTACAGCCGGGACAGGGAAACACCATATATTTT
TRBD1	NA	TRBJ1-1	TRBV10-3	CAGRGGEGTEAFF	TGTGCCGGCAGGGGGGGGGAAGGCACTGAAGCTTTCTTT
NA	NA	TRBJ2-7	TRBV4-3	CASSQGFLGGAIKAYEQYF	TGCGCCAGCAGCCAAGGTTTTCTGGGGGGCGCGATTAAAGCGTACGAGCAGTACTTC
TRBD2	few	TRBJ2-3	TRBV6-1	CASSEASGTTTDTQYF	TGTGCCAGCAGTGAAGCCTCAGGGACTACCACTGATACGCAGTATTTT
TRBD1	NA	TRBJ2-7	TRBV7-2	CASSLVAGGSYEQYF	TGTGCCAGCAGCTTAGTTGCAGGGGGCTCCTACGAGCAGTACTTC
NA	NA	TRBJ2-5	TRBV6-6	CASSSGALRETQYF	TGTGCCAGCAGCTCCGGGGCCTTAAGAGAGACCCAGTACTTC
NA	NA	TRBJ2-7	TRBV18	CASSPRASGSAYEQYF	TGTGCCAGCTCACCACGGGCCTCAGGGAGTGCCTACGAGCAGTACTTC
TRBD2	NA	TRBJ2-3	TRBV5-3	CARSPGTSGSLDTQYF	TGTGCCAGAAGCCCAGGGACTAGCGGGAGTTTGGATACGCAGTATTTT
NA	NA	TRBJ1-1	TRBV5-6	CASSLALAGGVGTEAFF	TGTGCCAGCAGCTTGGCCCTCGCCGGCGGGGTAGGTACTGAAGCTTTCTTT
NA	NA	TRBJ2-7	TRBV5-5	CASSLAVVRTPHEQYF	TGTGCCAGCAGCTTGGCCGTGGTGAGGACCCCCCACGAGCAGTACTTC
TRBD1	once	TRBJ2-7	TRBV27	CASRRTGDIYEQYF	TGTGCCAGCAGGAGGACAGGAGACATCTACGAGCAGTACTTC
NA	NA	TRBJ2-2	TRBV7-2	CASSLTGEGLFF	TGTGCCAGCAGCTTAACAGGGGAGGGGCTGTTTTTT